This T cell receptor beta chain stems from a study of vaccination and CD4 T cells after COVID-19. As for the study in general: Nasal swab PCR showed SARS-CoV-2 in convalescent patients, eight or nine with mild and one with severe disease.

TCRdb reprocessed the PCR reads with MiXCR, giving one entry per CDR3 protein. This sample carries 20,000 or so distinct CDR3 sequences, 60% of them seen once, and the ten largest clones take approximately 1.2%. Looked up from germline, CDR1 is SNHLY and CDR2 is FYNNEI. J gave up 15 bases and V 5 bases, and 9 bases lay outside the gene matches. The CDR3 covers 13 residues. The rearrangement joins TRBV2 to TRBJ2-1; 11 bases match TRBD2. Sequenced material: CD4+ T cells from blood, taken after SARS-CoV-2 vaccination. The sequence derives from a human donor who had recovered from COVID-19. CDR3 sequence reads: CASSTELAGDPFF. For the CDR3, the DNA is TGTGCCAGCAGTACAGAACTAGCGGGAGATCCGTTCTTC.